The 21 T cell receptor beta chains below were found in one sample sequenced in a study of T-cell memory formation after mild COVID-19. TCRdb re-called the 5' RACE reads with MiXCR, one entry per CDR3 protein. The sample has hundreds of thousands of distinct CDR3 sequences; 17% are singletons. Sequencing was done on a sample of PBMCs or a T cell subset sorted from them (not recorded which). These receptor sequences come from an adult woman who had mild COVID-19 (a few samples of this study predate the infection). Cell type and time point are not known.

J is TRBJ2-7 and V is TRBV27; D is ambiguous. CDR1 and CDR2 (germline): MNHEY, SMNVEV (reference sequence). V shed 6 bases and J shed 3 bases, with 12 bases lying between them. This CDR3 has 13 residues. CDR3 amino acids: CASSAINNYEQYF. The CDR3 nucleotides read TGTGCCAGCAGCGCCATTAATAACTACGAGCAGTACTTC.

This chain links TRBV14 with TRBJ1-2; the D gene is possibly TRBD1 (6 bases). Trimming removed 4 bases at V and 6 bases at J, with 18 bases between. This CDR3 contains 15 residues. Germline CDR1 is SGHDN and CDR2 is FVKESK. The CDR3 nucleotides read TGTGCCAGCAGCCCCTTTTCTACAGGGAATCATGGCTACACCTTC. Translation gives CASSPFSTGNHGYTF.

There are a few counts of this clonotype. This chain uses TRBV15 with TRBJ1-4, with 8 bases lining up with TRBD1. Germline V CDR1 and CDR2: LNHNV, YYDKDF (reference sequence). The CDR3 sequence is 17 residues long. V lost 5 bases to trimming and J lost 8 bases; unmatched junction nucleotides: 16. CDR3 nucleotides: TGTGCCACCAGCGGCCCGCCGGACAGGGCCGGTGAGGAAAAACTGTTTTTT. Translating it yields CATSGPPDRAGEEKLFF.

This chain links TRBV24-1 with TRBJ2-3, with D maybe TRBD2 (6 bases). The CDR3 is made up of 14 amino acids. V was clipped by 9 bases and J by 5 bases, with 17 bases between them. Germline CDR1 and CDR2: KGHDR and SFDVKD. CDR3 in DNA: TGTGCCACCCCCAGGCGGGGATCTGGAGATACGCAGTATTTT. It yields the protein CATPRRGSGDTQYF.

J is TRBJ2-3 and V is TRBV5-4; D unresolved. Germline loops: CDR1 SGHNT, CDR2 YYREEE (reference sequence). The V and J ends lost 1 base and 4 bases respectively, with 10 bases between them. The CDR3 contains 14 residues. The CDR3 region is CASSLLVSPDTQYF. The CDR3 DNA sequence: TGTGCCAGCAGCTTGCTGGTCAGTCCAGATACGCAGTATTTT.

Ten or more counts support this clonotype. The gene calls are TRBV5-1 and TRBJ1-2; D remains ambiguous. The CDR3 has 14 residues. CDR1 and CDR2 from the germline V gene are SGHRS and YFSETQ. The V gene lost 0 bases and the J gene lost 0 bases, with 6 bases spanning the gap. CDR3 nucleotides: TGCGCCAGCAGCTTGGACAGTTCTAACTATGGCTACACCTTC. It is translated as CASSLDSSNYGYTF.

This clonotype was seen only a few times. This rearrangement joins TRBV18 to TRBJ2-2; a possible D gene is TRBD2 (7 bases). CDR3 size: 15 residues. CDR1 and CDR2 from the germline V gene are KGHSH and LQKENI. V was clipped by 0 bases and J by 6 bases, with 11 bases between them. CDR3 sequence (DNA): TGTGCCAGCTCACCACCGAACGGGGGGCCCGGGGAGCTGTTTTTT. It is translated as CASSPPNGGPGELFF.

This rearrangement joins TRBV20-1 to TRBJ1-1; 9 nucleotides agree with TRBD1. The germline V gene encodes CDR1 DFQATT and CDR2 SNEGSKA (reference sequence). The CDR3 sequence is 15 residues long. With 5 bases clipped from V and 2 bases from J, the junction kept 9 bases outside the gene matches. Here the CDR3 reads CSALSTGGGNTEAFF. Written as DNA, the CDR3 is TGCAGTGCTTTAAGTACAGGGGGCGGAAACACTGAAGCTTTCTTT.

The chain links TRBV29-1 to TRBJ2-1; TRBD1 matches at 9 bases. CDR1 and CDR2 (germline): SQVTM, ANQGSEA. The CDR3 sequence is 12 residues long. J was trimmed by 2 bases and V by 7 bases; bases with no gene match: 0. In DNA form, the CDR3 reads TGCAGCGGGGACAGGGCCTACAATGAGCAGTTCTTC. It codes for CSGDRAYNEQFF.

This rearrangement joins TRBV7-2 to TRBJ2-1; 8 bases map to TRBD2. The junction had 5 bases not matched to a gene; V was cut back by 3 bases and J by 4 bases. This CDR3 region has 15 residues. Germline CDR1 reads SGHTA; CDR2 reads FQGNSA. This CDR3 is CASSFSGNPYNEQFF. CDR3 nucleotide sequence: TGTGCCAGCAGCTTTAGCGGGAACCCTTACAATGAGCAGTTCTTC.

This chain uses TRBV12-3 or TRBV12-4 with TRBJ2-4; 7 bases fit TRBD1. V was clipped by 6 bases and J by 0 bases; unmatched bases: 17. This CDR3 is built from 19 residues. This chain's CDR3 is CASSPAYLDRLLAKNIQYF. The CDR3 DNA sequence: TGTGCCAGCAGCCCCGCTTACCTGGACAGGTTACTAGCCAAAAACATTCAGTACTTC.

A few counts support this clonotype. This rearrangement joins TRBV12-3 or TRBV12-4 to TRBJ2-1; D is possibly TRBD1 or TRBD2 (5 bases each). Deletions cut 3 bases from V and 12 bases from J, with 15 bases between. The CDR3 is 13 residues long. The CDR3 spells CASSFGFGGAQFF. CDR3 bases: TGTGCCAGCAGTTTTGGTTTTGGGGGAGCGCAGTTCTTC.

This clonotype was counted between two and nine times. V usage is TRBV5-1 and J usage is TRBJ2-1; TRBD2 aligns across 7 bases. The CDR3 is 14 residues long. The V gene's germline CDR1 is SGHRS and CDR2 YFSETQ. The V segment lost 1 base and the J segment 8 bases; nucleotides outside the gene matches: 6. The CDR3 DNA is TGCGCCAGCAGCTTGAGGCCGGGAGGTCATGAGCAGTTCTTC. Translating gives CASSLRPGGHEQFF. Using reference TRBV5-1 and TRBJ2-1 for the parts outside the CDR3, the full variable domain is KAGVTQTPRYLIKTRGQQVTLSCSPISGHRSVSWYQQTPGQGLQFLFEYFSETQRNKGNFPGRFSGRQFSNSRSEMNVSTLELGDSALYLCASSLRPGGHEQFFGPGTRLTVL.

This clonotype appeared a few times. The chain recombines TRBV6-5 with TRBJ2-7; 9 bases line up with TRBD1. The CDR3 sequence is 15 residues long. V lost 7 bases to trimming and J lost 0 bases; unmatched junction nucleotides: 7. Germline V gene data show CDR1 as MNHEY and CDR2 as SVGAGI. CDR3 protein: CASKGTGSISYEQYF. DNA for the CDR3: TGTGCCAGCAAGGGGACAGGGTCCATCTCCTACGAGCAGTACTTC.

This clonotype was seen more than once but under ten times. This chain connects TRBV4-2 to TRBJ1-1; 9 bases fit TRBD1. Germline CDR1 and CDR2: LGHNA and YNFKEQ. This CDR3 is built from 14 residues. V shed 5 bases, J shed 9 bases, and the junction held 10 bases outside the gene matches. CDR3 region: CASSADRGPLQAFF. CDR3 in DNA: TGTGCCAGCAGCGCGGACAGGGGACCCCTTCAAGCTTTCTTT.

This chain links TRBV6-6 with TRBJ2-5; tentatively, D is TRBD1 (6 bases). The CDR3 has 14 amino acids. The germline V gene has CDR1 MNHNY and CDR2 SVGAGI (reference sequence). Between the trimmed V and J ends, which lost 6 bases and 2 bases, there was a span of 13 bases. CDR3 DNA sequence: TGTGCCAGCAGCCGCCTGGGACAACAAGAGACCCAGTACTTC. Translating gives CASSRLGQQETQYF.

This rearrangement joins TRBV19 to TRBJ2-2; 7 bases agree with TRBD1. With 4 bases clipped from V and 2 bases from J, the junction kept 7 bases outside the gene matches. Germline V gene data show CDR1 as LNHDA and CDR2 as SQIVND (reference sequence). This CDR3 contains 16 residues. CDR3 region: CASSSRDSENTGELFF. The CDR3 DNA is TGTGCCAGTAGTAGCCGGGACAGCGAAAACACCGGGGAGCTGTTTTTT. The entire variable domain, with the rest obtained from reference TRBV19 and TRBJ2-2, is as follows: DGGITQSPKYLFRKEGQNVTLSCEQNLNHDAMYWYRQDPGQGLRLIYYSQIVNDFQKGDIAEGYSVSREKKESFPLTVTSAQKNPTAFYLCASSSRDSENTGELFFGEGSRLTVL.

This clonotype was picked up many times. The chain combines TRBV7-7 with TRBJ2-3, with 13 positions matching TRBD2. The CDR3 has 15 residues. The germline CDR1 and CDR2 sequences are SSHAT and FNYEAQ (reference sequence). With 4 bases clipped from V and 4 bases from J, the junction kept 2 bases outside the gene matches. The CDR3 sequence: CASSSGLAGSDTQYF. The CDR3 nucleotides read TGTGCCAGCAGCTCGGGACTAGCGGGGTCAGATACGCAGTATTTT.

The rearrangement uses TRBV12-2 and TRBJ1-1; TRBD1, the D gene given by the table, was not confirmed from the DNA. TRBV12-2 is classified as a pseudogene. The CDR3 totals 18 residues. DNA of the CDR3: TGTGCAAGTCGCTTAGAGGGTGGAGGGGGGCGAAAGAACACTGAAGCTTTCTTT. It codes for CASRLEGGGGRKNTEAFF.

This clonotype has a handful of counts. This chain uses TRBV6-6 with TRBJ1-1, with D tentatively TRBD1 (6 bases). V gave up 7 bases and J gave up 0 bases, with 9 bases separating them. This CDR3 spans 13 amino acids. Germline lookup yields CDR1 MNHNY and CDR2 SVGAGI (reference sequence). The CDR3 protein is CASTDRMNTEAFF. The CDR3 nucleotides read TGTGCCAGCACCGACAGGATGAACACTGAAGCTTTCTTT.

J is TRBJ1-2 and V is TRBV29-1; the D is unclear. Germline V gene data show CDR1 as SQVTM and CDR2 as ANQGSEA. Trimming pared 4 bases from V and 7 bases from J, leaving 10 bases between. The CDR3 consists of 11 residues. The CDR3 protein is CSVGLGTGYTF. CDR3 coding DNA: TGCAGCGTTGGGTTGGGAACTGGCTACACCTTC.